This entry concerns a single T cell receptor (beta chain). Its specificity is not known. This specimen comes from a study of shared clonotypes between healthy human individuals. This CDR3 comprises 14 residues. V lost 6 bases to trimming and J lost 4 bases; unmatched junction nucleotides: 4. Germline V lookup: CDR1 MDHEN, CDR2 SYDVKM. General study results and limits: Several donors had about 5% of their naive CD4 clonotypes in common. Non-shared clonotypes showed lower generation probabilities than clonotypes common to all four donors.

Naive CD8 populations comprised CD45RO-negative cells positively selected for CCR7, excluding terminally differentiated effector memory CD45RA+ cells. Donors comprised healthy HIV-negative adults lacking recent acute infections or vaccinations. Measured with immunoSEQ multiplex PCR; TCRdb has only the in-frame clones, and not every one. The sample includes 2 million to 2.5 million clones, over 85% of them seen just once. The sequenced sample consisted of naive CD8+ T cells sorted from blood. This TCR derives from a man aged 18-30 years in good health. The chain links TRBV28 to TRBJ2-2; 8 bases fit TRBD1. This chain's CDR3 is CASSRTGLTGELFF. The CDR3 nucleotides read TGTGCCAGCAGCCGGACAGGGCTCACCGGGGAGCTGTTTTTT. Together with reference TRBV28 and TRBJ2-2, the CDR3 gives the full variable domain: DVKVTQSSRYLVKRTGEKVFLECVQDMDHENMFWYRQDPGLGLRLIYFSYDVKMKEKGDIPEGYSVSREKKERFSLILESASTNQTSMYLCASSRTGLTGELFFGEGSRLTVL.